This T cell receptor beta chain was retrieved from a study of T cell responses to AZD1222 COVID-19 vaccine. Notes on the study in general: Donors were chiefly white British, with a greater number of females, and clonal diversity was perhaps underestimated. Among those given AZD1222, only 5 to 7 were seropositive at baseline. Spike-wide coverage was observed for vaccine-associated CD4 TCRs, with dominant responses at 160-218 and 743-854.

Profiled with immunoSEQ multiplex PCR; TCRdb holds only in-frame clones, not every one. The sample has some 120,000 clones, 85% to 90% seen once; the top ten hold roughly 12%. Of note for this clone: The antigen is undetermined.

J lost 4 bases, V lost 5 bases, and 9 bases had no gene match. The CDR3 has 15 amino acids. CDR1 MNHEY and CDR2 SVGAGI come from the germline V gene. V and J are TRBV6-5 and TRBJ1-2, with 8 bases that match TRBD1. The sequence was obtained from an adult in good health. The sequenced sample was peripheral blood, obtained on day 0 of AZD1222 vaccination. For the CDR3, the DNA is TGTGCCAGCAGTAGACAGGGGCTACCACCCTATGGCTACACCTTC. It yields the protein CASSRQGLPPYGYTF.